This T cell receptor beta chain was sequenced in a study of blood T cell repertoires in COVID-19 (dated by TCRdb to the early 2020s). The study in broad terms: The collaborator samples originated in the United States, Italy and Spain and spanned the acute and convalescent phases of COVID-19. The prospective study material was composed of cDNA or gDNA derived from T cells, B-cell-depleted T cells, or PBMCs. Subjects who had been exposed to COVID-19, were actively infected with it, or had recovered from it provided the deeply sampled blood TCRbeta repertoires that made up the dataset. The repertoires were released in a freely available public database intended as a resource for research on the immune response to SARS-CoV-2. Samples came from the ongoing ImmuneRACE study (first 160 participants) plus 1,254 subjects from 6 global collaborators. Nearly every sample came with metadata listing a de-identified subject ID, COVID-19 status, age in years and sex. HLA class I and class II types, where available, came from metadata supplied by the sample provider rather than from assay-based typing.

This clone was observed a handful of times. There is no known antigen for this receptor. The record has no base qualities; no much larger clone is one base away. The germline V gene (reference sequence) gives CDR1 as LNHDA and CDR2 as SQIVND. Germline trimming amounts to 6 bases on V and 8 bases on J, with 10 as the count of junction bases outside the gene matches. The CDR3 spans 14 residues, from the cysteine through the phenylalanine. Here the CDR3 DNA is all that survives: 42 bases in frame from base 1. The collaborating institutions used their own protocols to collect whole blood in K2EDTA tubes. Collaborator samples were shipped for TCRbeta analysis as frozen whole blood, isolated PBMCs, or DNA extracted from either sample type. The immunoSEQ Assay, a bias-controlled multiplex PCR, was used to amplify TCRbeta CDR3 regions from genomic DNA. Processing in the source paper ran as follows. Nucleated cell counts per sample were estimated from amplification of reference gene primers within the assay. To quantify the absolute abundance of each unique TCRbeta CDR3 rearrangement, sequence reads were collapsed and filtered. For each sample, productive Simpson clonality was calculated as the square root of Simpson's diversity index across productive rearrangements. TCRdb obtained this table from immuneACCESS and retained in-frame rearrangements with V and J assigned. These tables miss some clones; where compared with another copy, unresolved V genes account for less than half of the shortfall, and the remainder is unexplained. V and J calls and clone size are those listed in that table; D and trimming were worked out from the DNA. The sample yields roughly 160,000 clones; around 83% were counted once. Together, the top ten hold 5.5% to 7% of the sample.

Study-wide findings and limitations: The amount of clinical and demographic metadata varied by source and participant and was provided uncurated.

The chain couples TRBV19 to TRBJ1-2; TRBD1 lines up with 9 middle nucleotides. What was sequenced was peripheral blood. The origin of this receptor is a middle-aged man with active or convalescent COVID-19. The CDR3 protein sequence reads: CASSIRLGQGGYTF. The sequenced DNA is TGTGCCAGTAGCATCCGGCTCGGACAGGGGGGCTACACCTTC.